These T cell receptor beta chains were read from a single sample in a study of long-term antiretroviral therapy in people with HIV. Measured with immunoSEQ multiplex PCR; TCRdb has only the in-frame clones, and not every one. This sample has thousands of clones; more than 75% occur once, and the top ten carry 5% to 6.5%. The input for sequencing was unsorted PBMCs, taken 1.3 years after starting antiretroviral therapy. The source of these receptors is a woman between 50 and 59 years old with HIV. Each CDR3 is given with its conserved first and last residue. Fields, in order: J gene, clone size, V gene, D gene, CDR3 protein, CDR3 DNA. D genes are given only for firm matches. Not every row has a clone size; where given, it reads once, few, many or a size class.

TRBJ1-1,-,TRBV28,-,CASSMWEGHTEAFF,TGTGCCAGCAGTATGTGGGAGGGCCACACTGAAGCTTTCTTT
TRBJ1-5,once,TRBV21-1,-,CASSSRVQRYQPQHF,TGTGCCAGCAGCAGCCGGGTCCAAAGATATCAGCCCCAGCATTTT
TRBJ1-1,once,TRBV27,-,CASSLNMNTEAFF,TGTGCCAGCAGTTTAAACATGAACACTGAAGCTTTCTTT
TRBJ2-1,-,TRBV5-1,-,CASSLVGAGTNEQFF,TGCGCCAGCAGCTTGGTAGGGGCCGGAACTAATGAGCAGTTCTTC
TRBJ2-5,-,TRBV5-1,-,CASSLAVTEETQYF,TGCGCCAGCAGCTTGGCCGTTACGGAAGAGACCCAGTACTTC
TRBJ2-7,-,TRBV29-1,TRBD1,CSATTQGYSYEQYF,TGCAGCGCCACAACACAGGGGTACTCCTACGAGCAGTACTTC
TRBJ2-5,-,TRBV14,-,CASSQGTWTQYF,TGTGCCAGCAGCCAAGGAACGTGGACCCAGTACTTC
TRBJ1-1,-,TRBV9,-,CASSSGADGVEAFF,TGTGCCAGCAGCTCCGGGGCAGACGGCGTTGAAGCTTTCTTT
TRBJ1-2,-,TRBV6-1,-,CASSDGLYGYTF,TGTGCCAGCAGTGATGGGTTGTATGGCTACACCTTC
TRBJ2-7,once,TRBV7-2,TRBD2,CASSLTSGDYEQYF,TGTGCCAGCAGCTTAACTAGCGGGGACTACGAGCAGTACTTC
TRBJ2-3,-,TRBV14,-,CASSQSIGTPVPSDTQYF,TGTGCCAGCAGCCAAAGTATCGGGACACCCGTACCCTCAGATACGCAGTATTTT
TRBJ1-1,-,TRBV10-3,TRBD1,CATGTAITDEAFF,TGTGCCACCGGGACAGCTATAACGGATGAAGCTTTCTTT
TRBJ1-4,-,TRBV5-5,-,CASSDGITAEKLFF,TGTGCCAGCAGTGACGGGATAACGGCTGAAAAACTGTTTTTT
TRBJ2-2,few,TRBV7-9,-,CASSPGHNTGELFF,TGTGCCAGCAGCCCCGGACACAACACCGGGGAGCTGTTTTTT
TRBJ1-4,-,TRBV29-1,TRBD1,CSVTGARVEKLFF,TGCAGCGTTACAGGGGCACGGGTAGAAAAACTGTTTTTT
TRBJ1-2,-,TRBV5-1,-,CASSLTRDSGYTF,TGCGCCAGCAGTTTAACTAGGGATAGTGGCTACACCTTC
TRBJ2-3,few,TRBV7-2,TRBD2,CASSLASGSSTDTQYF,TGTGCCAGCAGCTTGGCTAGCGGGTCTAGCACAGATACGCAGTATTTT
TRBJ1-6,-,TRBV7-8,-,CASSLGGRSYNSPLHF,TGTGCCAGCAGCTTAGGGGGTCGCTCCTATAATTCACCCCTCCACTTT
TRBJ2-3,-,TRBV5-1,-,CASSLSGVYKADTQYF,TGCGCCAGCAGCTTATCCGGGGTTTACAAGGCAGATACGCAGTATTTT
TRBJ2-3,-,TRBV5-8,-,CASSPWTVASTDTQYF,TGTGCCAGCAGCCCCTGGACTGTAGCTAGCACAGATACGCAGTATTTT
TRBJ2-3,-,TRBV18,TRBD2,CASSPKLAGSTDTQYF,TGTGCCAGCTCACCAAAACTAGCGGGTAGCACAGATACGCAGTATTTT
TRBJ2-1,-,TRBV12-5,TRBD2,CASGPAGGGVNEQFF,TGTGCTAGTGGGCCAGCGGGGGGGGGCGTGAATGAGCAGTTCTTC
TRBJ1-6,few,TRBV11-2,-,CASSLSTGQSPLHF,TGTGCCAGCAGCTTATCGACGGGGCAATCACCCCTCCACTTT
TRBJ2-1,few,TRBV19,-,CASSIGGRANNEQFF,TGTGCCAGTAGTATAGGTGGAAGGGCCAACAATGAGCAGTTCTTC
TRBJ1-6,-,TRBV2,TRBD1,CASRLDREGSYNSPLHF,TGTGCCAGCAGGCTCGACAGGGAGGGGTCCTATAATTCACCCCTCCACTTT
TRBJ1-1,-,TRBV30,-,CAWSSIRTGPEAFF,TGTGCCTGGAGTTCCATCCGAACAGGGCCTGAAGCTTTCTTT
TRBJ2-5,-,TRBV27,TRBD1,CASREGARTETQYF,TGTGCCAGTAGAGAGGGGGCGCGGACTGAGACCCAGTACTTC
TRBJ1-5,-,TRBV19,-,CASSTFDRINQPQHF,TGTGCCAGTAGTACCTTCGACAGGATCAATCAGCCCCAGCATTTT
TRBJ2-2,-,TRBV4-1,-,CASSRLRPDTGELFF,TGCGCCAGCAGCCGCCTGAGGCCGGACACCGGGGAGCTGTTTTTT
TRBJ2-2,few,TRBV30,-,CAWTPGPQSAGELFF,TGTGCCTGGACACCGGGACCCCAGAGCGCCGGGGAGCTGTTTTTT
TRBJ1-4,-,TRBV5-5,-,CASSLVGTTNEKLFF,TGTGCCAGCAGCTTGGTAGGGACAACTAATGAAAAACTGTTTTTT
TRBJ2-3,few,TRBV4-2,TRBD2,CASSQASSGGAVDTQYF,TGTGCCAGCAGCCAAGCCTCTAGCGGGGGGGCCGTAGATACGCAGTATTTT
TRBJ2-3,-,TRBV19,-,CATGNTDTQYF,TGTGCCACTGGTAATACAGATACGCAGTATTTT
TRBJ1-6,few,TRBV2,-,CASREGWANSPLHF,TGTGCCAGCAGGGAGGGTTGGGCTAATTCACCCCTCCACTTT
TRBJ1-2,-,TRBV5-6,-,CASSVEGRINYGYTF,TGTGCCAGCAGCGTGGAGGGCAGAATTAACTATGGCTACACCTTC
TRBJ1-4,-,TRBV19,-,CASSVKTLQGEKLFF,TGTGCCAGTAGCGTGAAGACCCTTCAAGGTGAAAAACTGTTTTTT
TRBJ2-3,-,TRBV19,-,CASSPPRGAADTQYF,TGTGCCAGTAGTCCCCCACGGGGAGCGGCAGATACGCAGTATTTT
TRBJ1-6,once,TRBV11-2,-,CASSLRATYNSPLHF,TGTGCCAGCAGCCTACGGGCGACCTATAATTCACCCCTCCACTTT
TRBJ1-1,few,TRBV27,-,CASSSTENTEAFF,TGTGCCAGCAGTTCCACAGAGAACACTGAAGCTTTCTTT
TRBJ1-5,-,TRBV19,-,CASSIAGQFNQPQHF,TGTGCCAGTAGTATAGCCGGGCAGTTCAATCAGCCCCAGCATTTT
TRBJ2-3,-,TRBV6-1,-,CASSRDTQYF,TGTGCCAGCAGTCGGGATACGCAGTATTTT
TRBJ2-7,once,TRBV6-6,TRBD1,CASRGFRDRGEEQYF,TGTGCCAGCAGGGGCTTCCGGGACAGGGGAGAGGAGCAGTACTTC
TRBJ2-7,-,TRBV4-1,-,CASSQGSAGEQYF,TGCGCCAGCAGCCAAGGGTCCGCGGGCGAGCAGTACTTC
TRBJ2-1,-,TRBV14,-,CASSQVWLVDGYNEQFF,TGTGCCAGCAGCCAAGTTTGGCTTGTGGACGGGTACAATGAGCAGTTCTTC
TRBJ1-6,once,TRBV25-1,-,CASSEPNGVYNSPLHF,TGTGCCAGCAGTGAACCTAACGGCGTGTATAATTCACCCCTCCACTTT
TRBJ2-2,-,TRBV9,-,CASSVAPENGELFF,TGTGCCAGCAGCGTAGCTCCGGAGAACGGGGAGCTGTTTTTT
TRBJ1-2,-,TRBV7-2,-,CASSFPTGGAYGYTF,TGTGCCAGCAGCTTCCCTACGGGGGGGGCCTATGGCTACACCTTC
TRBJ1-1,-,TRBV7-9,TRBD1,CASSREGTGNTEAFF,TGTGCCAGCAGCCGGGAAGGGACAGGCAACACTGAAGCTTTCTTT
TRBJ1-1,-,TRBV5-6,TRBD1,CASSLGTEWGTEAFF,TGTGCCAGCAGCCTCGGGACAGAGTGGGGCACTGAAGCTTTCTTT
TRBJ1-1,-,TRBV6-5,-,CASSYGGATEAFF,TGTGCCAGCAGCTACGGGGGCGCAACTGAAGCTTTCTTT
TRBJ2-3,-,TRBV11-2,-,CASSLDFPGATQYF,TGTGCCAGCAGCTTAGATTTCCCAGGAGCTACGCAGTATTTT
TRBJ2-2,few,TRBV10-2,-,CASSDRGAGELFF,TGCGCCAGCAGTGACAGGGGGGCCGGGGAGCTGTTTTTT